The T cell receptor beta chain described here comes from a study of T cells after yellow fever vaccination. TCRdb redid the calling of the 5' RACE reads with MiXCR, one entry per CDR3 protein. The table lists around 150,000 distinct CDR3 sequences, less than 9% of them singletons. This clonotype has at least ten counts. Germline V gene lookup returns CDR1 DFQATT and CDR2 SNEGSKA (reference sequence). V lost 1 base and J lost 4, with 9 bases in between. The CDR3 length is 13 residues. The receptor was derived from a man aged 18 to 35 who received the YFV17D yellow fever vaccine. The sample was CD4+ T cells sorted from PBMCs, taken less than 6 days after the first yellow fever vaccination. This chain uses TRBV20-1 with TRBJ2-3; weak D call: TRBD2 (5 bases). This CDR3 reads CSARALLADTQYF. The CDR3, as DNA: TGCAGTGCTAGAGCCCTACTAGCAGATACGCAGTATTTT.